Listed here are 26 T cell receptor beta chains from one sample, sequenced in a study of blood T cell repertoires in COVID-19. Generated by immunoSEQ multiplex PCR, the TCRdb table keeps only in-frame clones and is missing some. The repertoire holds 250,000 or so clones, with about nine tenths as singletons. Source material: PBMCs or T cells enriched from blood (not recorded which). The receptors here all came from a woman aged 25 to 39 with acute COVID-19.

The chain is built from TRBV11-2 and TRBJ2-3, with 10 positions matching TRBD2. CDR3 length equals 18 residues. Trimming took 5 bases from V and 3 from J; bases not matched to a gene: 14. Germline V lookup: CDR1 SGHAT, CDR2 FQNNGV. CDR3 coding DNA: TGTGCCAGCAGCGTTGGGGTTGGTAGCGGGGGGTTGACAGATACGCAGTATTTT. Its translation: CASSVGVGSGGLTDTQYF.

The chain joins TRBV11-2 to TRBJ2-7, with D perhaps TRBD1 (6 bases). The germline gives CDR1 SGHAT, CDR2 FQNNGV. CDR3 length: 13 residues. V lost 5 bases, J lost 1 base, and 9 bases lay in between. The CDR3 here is CASSLGQSYEQYF. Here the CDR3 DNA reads TGTGCCAGCAGCCTAGGACAGTCCTACGAGCAGTACTTC.

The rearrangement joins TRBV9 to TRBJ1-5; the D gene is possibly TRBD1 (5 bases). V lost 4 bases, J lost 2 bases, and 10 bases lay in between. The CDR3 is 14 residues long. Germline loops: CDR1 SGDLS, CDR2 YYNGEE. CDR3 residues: CASSRGGGNQPQHF. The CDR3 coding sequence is TGTGCCAGCAGCCGTGGGGGGGGCAATCAGCCCCAGCATTTT.

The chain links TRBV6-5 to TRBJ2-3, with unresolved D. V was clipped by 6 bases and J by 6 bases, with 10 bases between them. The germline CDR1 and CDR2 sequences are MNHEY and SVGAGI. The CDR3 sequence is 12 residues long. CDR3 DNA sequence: TGTGCCAGCAGGCCCTCCGGGGATACGCAGTATTTT. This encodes CASRPSGDTQYF.

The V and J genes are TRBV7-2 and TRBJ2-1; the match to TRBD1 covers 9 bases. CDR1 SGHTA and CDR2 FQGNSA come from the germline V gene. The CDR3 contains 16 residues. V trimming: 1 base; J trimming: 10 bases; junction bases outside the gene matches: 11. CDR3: CASSLGDRVGAVEQFF. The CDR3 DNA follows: TGTGCCAGCAGCTTAGGGGACAGGGTAGGGGCCGTGGAGCAGTTCTTC.

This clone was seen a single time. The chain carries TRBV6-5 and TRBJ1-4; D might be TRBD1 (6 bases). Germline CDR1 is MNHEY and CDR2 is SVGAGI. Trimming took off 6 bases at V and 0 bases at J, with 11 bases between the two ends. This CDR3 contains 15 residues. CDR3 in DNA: TGTGCCAGCAGGGGGACACCTTCAACTAATGAAAAACTGTTTTTT. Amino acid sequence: CASRGTPSTNEKLFF.

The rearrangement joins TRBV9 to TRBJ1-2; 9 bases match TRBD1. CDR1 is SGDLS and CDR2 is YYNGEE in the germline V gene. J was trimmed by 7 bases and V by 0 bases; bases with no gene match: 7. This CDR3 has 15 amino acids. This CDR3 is CASSVDGQGQGGYTF. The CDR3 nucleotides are TGTGCCAGCAGCGTAGATGGACAGGGACAGGGTGGCTACACCTTC.

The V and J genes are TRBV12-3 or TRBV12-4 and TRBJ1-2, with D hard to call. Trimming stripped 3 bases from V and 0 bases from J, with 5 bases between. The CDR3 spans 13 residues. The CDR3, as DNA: TGTGCCAGCAGTTTTAGTTCTAACTATGGCTACACCTTC. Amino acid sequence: CASSFSSNYGYTF.

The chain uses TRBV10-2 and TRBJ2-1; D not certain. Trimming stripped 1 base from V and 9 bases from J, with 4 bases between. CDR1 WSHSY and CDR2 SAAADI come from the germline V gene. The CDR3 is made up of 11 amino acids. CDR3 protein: CASSEWSEQFF. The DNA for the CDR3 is TGCGCCAGCAGTGAGTGGAGTGAGCAGTTCTTC.

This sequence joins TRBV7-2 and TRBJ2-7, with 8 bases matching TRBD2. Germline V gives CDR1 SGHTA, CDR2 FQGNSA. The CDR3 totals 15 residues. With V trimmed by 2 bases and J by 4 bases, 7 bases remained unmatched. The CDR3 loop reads CASSLRAGEPYEQYF. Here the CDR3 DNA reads TGTGCCAGCAGCTTAAGAGCGGGGGAGCCATACGAGCAGTACTTC.

CDR3 bases: TGTGCGGGGACTAGCGGGACTAACAATGAGCAGTTCTTC. It encodes CAGTSGTNNEQFF. The chain employs TRBV30 and TRBJ2-1, with 13 nucleotides matching TRBD2. The CDR3 is 13 residues long. CDR1 and CDR2 from the germline V gene are GTSNPN and SVGIG (reference sequence).

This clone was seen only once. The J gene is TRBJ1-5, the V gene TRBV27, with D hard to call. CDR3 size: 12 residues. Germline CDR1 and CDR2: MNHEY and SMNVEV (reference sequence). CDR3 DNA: TGTGTAGTGGGCAGCCTAAATCAGCCCCAGCATTTT. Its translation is CVVGSLNQPQHF.

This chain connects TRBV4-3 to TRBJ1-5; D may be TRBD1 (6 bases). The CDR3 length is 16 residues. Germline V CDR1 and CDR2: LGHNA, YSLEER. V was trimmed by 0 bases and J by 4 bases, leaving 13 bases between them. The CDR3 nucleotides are TGCGCCAGCAGCCAAGATAACCAGGGGCAGAATCAGCCCCAGCATTTT. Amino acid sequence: CASSQDNQGQNQPQHF.

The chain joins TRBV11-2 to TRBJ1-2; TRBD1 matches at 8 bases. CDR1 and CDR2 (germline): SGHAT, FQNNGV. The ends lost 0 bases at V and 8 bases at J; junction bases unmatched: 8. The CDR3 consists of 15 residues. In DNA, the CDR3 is TGTGCCAGCAGCTTAGATCCGGCGTCAGGGGGCGGCTACACCTTC. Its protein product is CASSLDPASGGGYTF.

The CDR3 sequence is CASSILEGTGNTIYF. The CDR3 DNA reads as TGTGCCAGTAGTATCCTCGAGGGAACTGGAAACACCATATATTTT. The chain joins TRBV19 to TRBJ1-3, with D uncertain. The CDR3 loop spans 15 amino acids. The germline V gene encodes CDR1 LNHDA and CDR2 SQIVND (reference sequence). Trimming shortened V by 3 bases and J by 2 bases, and 11 bases separated the two germline ends.

The chain's CDR3 is CASSPDRGYTEAFF. Written as DNA, the CDR3 is TGTGCCAGCTCACCTGACAGGGGATACACTGAAGCTTTCTTT. The chain employs TRBV18 and TRBJ1-1; 8 nucleotides align to TRBD1. CDR3 length equals 14 residues. Germline lookup yields CDR1 KGHSH and CDR2 LQKENI. V dropped 3 bases and J dropped 3; count of bases not matched to a gene: 3.

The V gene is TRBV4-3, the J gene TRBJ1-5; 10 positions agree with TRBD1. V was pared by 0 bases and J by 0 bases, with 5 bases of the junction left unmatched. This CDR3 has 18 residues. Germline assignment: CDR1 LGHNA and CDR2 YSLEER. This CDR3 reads CASSQDLGTGVSNQPQHF. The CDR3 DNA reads TGCGCCAGCAGCCAAGATTTGGGGACAGGGGTTAGCAATCAGCCCCAGCATTTT.

The CDR3 nucleotides read TGTGCCAGCAGCATAGCGCATCAGGGGGCTCGACAACTTGAAAAACTGTTTTTT. Translation: CASSIAHQGARQLEKLFF. The chain joins TRBV5-6 to TRBJ1-4; 8 nucleotides agree with TRBD1. V dropped 4 bases and J dropped 7; count of bases not matched to a gene: 18. CDR3 length equals 18 residues. Germline V CDR1 and CDR2: SGHDT, YYEEEE.

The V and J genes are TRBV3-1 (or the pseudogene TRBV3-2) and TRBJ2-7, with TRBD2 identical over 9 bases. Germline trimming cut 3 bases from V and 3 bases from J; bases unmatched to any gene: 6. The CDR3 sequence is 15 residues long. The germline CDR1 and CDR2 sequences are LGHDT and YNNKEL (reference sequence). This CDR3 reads CASSQGSGGNYEQYF. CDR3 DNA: TGTGCCAGCAGCCAGGGGAGCGGGGGGAACTACGAGCAGTACTTC.

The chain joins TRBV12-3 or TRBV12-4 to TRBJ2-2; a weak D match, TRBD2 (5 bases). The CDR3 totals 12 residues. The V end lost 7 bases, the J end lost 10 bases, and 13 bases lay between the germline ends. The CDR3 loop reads CASTEGGAELFF. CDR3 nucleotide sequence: TGTGCCAGCACCGAAGGAGGCGCGGAGCTGTTTTTT.

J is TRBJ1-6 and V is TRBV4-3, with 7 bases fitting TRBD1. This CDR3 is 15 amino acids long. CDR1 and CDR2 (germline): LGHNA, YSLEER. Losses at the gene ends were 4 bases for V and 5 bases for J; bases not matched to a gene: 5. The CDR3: CASSRGTEDNSPLHF. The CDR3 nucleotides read TGCGCCAGCAGCCGGGGGACAGAGGATAATTCACCCCTCCACTTT.

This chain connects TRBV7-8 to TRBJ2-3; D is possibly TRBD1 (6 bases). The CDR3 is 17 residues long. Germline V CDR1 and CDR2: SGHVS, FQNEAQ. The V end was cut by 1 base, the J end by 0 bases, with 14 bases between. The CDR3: CASSLGAGDTSTDTQYF. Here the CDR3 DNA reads TGTGCCAGCAGCTTAGGGGCAGGGGATACGAGCACAGATACGCAGTATTTT.

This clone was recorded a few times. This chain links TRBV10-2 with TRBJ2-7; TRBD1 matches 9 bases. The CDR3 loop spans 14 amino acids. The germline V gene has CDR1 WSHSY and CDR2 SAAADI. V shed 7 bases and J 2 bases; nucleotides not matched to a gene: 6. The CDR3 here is CASNHRDRAYEQYF. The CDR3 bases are TGCGCCAGCAATCACCGGGACAGGGCCTACGAGCAGTACTTC.

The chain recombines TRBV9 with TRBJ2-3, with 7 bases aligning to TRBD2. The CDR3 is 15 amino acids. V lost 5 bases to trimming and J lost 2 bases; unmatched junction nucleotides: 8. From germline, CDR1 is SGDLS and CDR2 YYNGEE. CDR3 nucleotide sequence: TGTGCCAGCAGGAGGGGACTATCAATCACAGATACGCAGTATTTT. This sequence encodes CASRRGLSITDTQYF.

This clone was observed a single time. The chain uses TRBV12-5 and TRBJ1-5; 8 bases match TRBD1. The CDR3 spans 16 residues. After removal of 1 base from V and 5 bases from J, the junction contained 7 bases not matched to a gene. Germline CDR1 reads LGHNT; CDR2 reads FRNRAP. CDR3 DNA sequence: TGTGCTAGTGGTTTGGCCTCATCAGGGGGCGATCAGCCCCAGCATTTT. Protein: CASGLASSGGDQPQHF. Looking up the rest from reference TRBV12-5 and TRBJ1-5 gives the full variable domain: DARVTQTPRHKVTEMGQEVTMRCQPILGHNTVFWYRQTMMQGLELLAYFRNRAPLDDSGMPKDRFSAEMPDATLATLKIQPSEPRDSAVYFCASGLASSGGDQPQHFGDGTRLSIL.

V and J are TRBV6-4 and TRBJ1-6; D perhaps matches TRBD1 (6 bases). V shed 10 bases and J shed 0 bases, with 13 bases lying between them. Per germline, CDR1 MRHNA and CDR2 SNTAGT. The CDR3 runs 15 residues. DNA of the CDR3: TGTGCCACCTTGGACAGAAACTCCTATAATTCACCCCTCCACTTT. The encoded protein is CATLDRNSYNSPLHF.